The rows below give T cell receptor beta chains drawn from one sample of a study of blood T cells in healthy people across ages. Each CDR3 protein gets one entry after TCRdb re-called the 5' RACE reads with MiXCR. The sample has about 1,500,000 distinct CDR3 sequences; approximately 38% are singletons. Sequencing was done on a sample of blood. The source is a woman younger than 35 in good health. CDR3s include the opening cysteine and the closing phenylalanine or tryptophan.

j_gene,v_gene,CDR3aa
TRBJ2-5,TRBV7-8,CASSRERTGGETQYF
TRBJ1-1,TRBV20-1,CSARQGAGGTEAFF
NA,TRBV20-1,CSARDRGTSGRRYEQYF
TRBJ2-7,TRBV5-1,CASSLANGFDRGAQYEQYF
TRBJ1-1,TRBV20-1,CSATQGPVTEAFF
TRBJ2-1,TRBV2,CACLVGPSSYNEQFF
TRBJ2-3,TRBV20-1,CSADRVGGTDTQYF
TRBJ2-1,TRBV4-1,CASSQGTGDSYNEQFF
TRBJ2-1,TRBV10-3,CAISGQPAGGLHEQFF
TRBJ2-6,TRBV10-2,CASVASGANVLTF
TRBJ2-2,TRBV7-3,CASSFASGALNTGELFF
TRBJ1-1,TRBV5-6,CASSLPGITEAFF
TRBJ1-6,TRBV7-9,CASSLKLPLSSYNSPLHF